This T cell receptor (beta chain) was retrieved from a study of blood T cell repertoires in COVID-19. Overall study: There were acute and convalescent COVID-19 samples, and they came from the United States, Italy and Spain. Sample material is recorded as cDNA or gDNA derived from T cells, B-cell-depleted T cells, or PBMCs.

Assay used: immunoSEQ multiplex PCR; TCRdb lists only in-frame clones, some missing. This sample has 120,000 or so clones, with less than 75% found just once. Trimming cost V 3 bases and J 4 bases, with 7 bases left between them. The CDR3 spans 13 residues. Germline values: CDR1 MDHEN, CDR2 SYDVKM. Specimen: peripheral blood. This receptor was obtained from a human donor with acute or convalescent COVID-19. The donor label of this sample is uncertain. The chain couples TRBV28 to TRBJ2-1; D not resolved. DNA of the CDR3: TGTGCCAGCAGTTTTATGAGGTACAATGAGCAGTTCTTC. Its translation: CASSFMRYNEQFF.